The 8 T cell receptor beta chains presented below share a single source sample, sequenced in a study of patients and donors after allogeneic stem cell transplantation. TCRdb reprocessed the RT-PCR reads via MiXCR and lists one record per CDR3 protein. The data hold about 23,000 distinct CDR3 sequences, with about 30% observed a single time. The sequencing input was blood, either unsorted or a sorted T cell fraction (not recorded which). These receptors originate from a human donor who was either an allogeneic HSCT recipient or a stem cell or donor lymphocyte infusion donor (not recorded which). It is not recorded whose cells these are; they may come from a transplant donor.

The chain links TRBV20-1 to TRBJ1-5, with D maybe TRBD1 (5 bases). Germline V CDR1 and CDR2: DFQATT, SNEGSKA (reference sequence). V lost 1 base to trimming and J lost 3 bases, with 16 bases between them. The CDR3 has 16 residues. The CDR3 nucleotides are TGCAGTGCTAGAGTCTTAGGGGTGTTGGACAATCAGCCCCAGCATTTT. This encodes CSARVLGVLDNQPQHF.

This clonotype appeared a few times. The conserved closing phenylalanine or tryptophan is absent in this CDR3, likely reflecting a read error. The J gene is TRBJ1-1, the V gene TRBV15, with D unclear. CDR1 is LNHNV and CDR2 is YYDKDF in the germline V gene (reference sequence). V lost 1 base, J lost 6 bases, and 9 bases lay in between. The CDR3 extends over 13 amino acids. The CDR3 loop reads CATSRVGEAEAFL. The CDR3 DNA is TGTGCCACCAGCAGAGTCGGGGAGGCTGAAGCTTTCCTT.

V usage is TRBV30 and J usage is TRBJ1-2, with D tentatively TRBD1 (6 bases). V lost 0 bases to trimming and J lost 8 bases, with 10 bases between them. The length of the CDR3 is 12 residues. The germline gives CDR1 GTSNPN, CDR2 SVGIG (reference sequence). This chain's CDR3 is CAWSVGGRGYTF. The CDR3 DNA reads TGTGCCTGGAGTGTGGGGGGGCGAGGCTACACCTTC.

There are many counts of this clonotype. The genes are TRBV5-1 and TRBJ1-2; 8 nucleotides align to TRBD1. The CDR3 runs to 12 residues. V lost 4 bases to trimming and J lost 7 bases; unmatched junction nucleotides: 3. Germline CDR1 SGHRS, CDR2 YFSETQ. CDR3 protein: CASSVTGVGYTF. In DNA, the CDR3 is TGCGCCAGCAGCGTGACAGGGGTTGGCTACACCTTC.

This sequence joins TRBV7-9 and TRBJ1-1; a weak D match, TRBD1 (5 bases). The CDR3 runs 15 residues. Deletions cut 2 bases from V and 4 bases from J, with 14 bases between. Germline CDR1 reads SEHNR; CDR2 reads FQNEAQ (reference sequence). The CDR3 region has the DNA TGTGCCAGCAGCTTATCCAGGAGAGGGGTCACTGAAGCTTTCTTT. Residues: CASSLSRRGVTEAFF.

This clonotype was found a few times. The chain uses TRBV2 and TRBJ2-3; D gene ambiguous. CDR1 is SNHLY and CDR2 is FYNNEI in the germline V gene. V was shortened by 6 bases and J by 4 bases, with 14 bases between the two germline ends. The CDR3 loop spans 14 amino acids. CDR3 coding DNA: TGTGCCAGCAGCCCCATCTCAGGACCAGATACGCAGTATTTT. This encodes CASSPISGPDTQYF.

There are many counts of this clonotype. The CDR3 DNA follows: TGTGCCAGCAGCCCCGGGACAGGGGGTAGCTCCTACAATGAGCAGTTCTTC. Translated, it gives CASSPGTGGSSYNEQFF. The rearrangement joins TRBV7-8 to TRBJ2-1; TRBD1 matches 11 bases. The germline V gene encodes CDR1 SGHVS and CDR2 FQNEAQ. J was trimmed by 0 bases and V by 5 bases; bases with no gene match: 6. The CDR3 extends over 17 amino acids.

J is TRBJ1-2 and V is TRBV5-1; possibly TRBD1 for D (5 bases). CDR3 size: 14 residues. Germline V lookup: CDR1 SGHRS, CDR2 YFSETQ. V was clipped by 4 bases and J by 8 bases, with 18 bases between them. CDR3 DNA sequence: TGCGCCAGCAGCAATCCCGGGACGGCCGGGGGCTACACCTTC. Encoded protein: CASSNPGTAGGYTF.